Below are 7 T cell receptor beta chains sequenced from a single sample in a study of cytomegalovirus exposure and HLA in healthy donors. In the PCR, 60 Vbeta and 13 Jbeta primers were used. Some clones are missing from TCRdb's copy, which holds only in-frame ones; the method was immunoSEQ multiplex PCR. Among about 110,000 clones listed, 82% were seen once. The material sequenced was PBMCs. These TCRs come from a middle-aged man in good health and CMV-seronegative.

This rearrangement joins TRBV19 to TRBJ2-6; 7 bases match TRBD1. Germline V gene sequence: CDR1 LNHDA, CDR2 SQIVND (reference sequence). This CDR3 has 17 amino acids. The V gene end was trimmed by 2 bases and the J gene end by 0 bases; junction bases not matched to a gene: 4. CDR3 DNA sequence: TGTGCCAGTAGTATAAACCGGGACAGCTCTGGGGCCAACGTCCTGACTTTC. Translated, it gives CASSINRDSSGANVLTF.

In nucleotides, the CDR3 is TGTGCCAGCAGTTTACGTGGAGGCTCTGGAAACACCATATATTTT. Its protein is CASSLRGGSGNTIYF. The genes are TRBV6-6 and TRBJ1-3; D is unclear. The CDR3 has 15 residues. V lost 4 bases and J lost 0, with 10 bases in between. Germline V CDR1 and CDR2: MNHNY, SVGAGI (reference sequence).

The V and J genes are TRBV7-2 and TRBJ1-4; D is possibly TRBD1 (6 bases). This CDR3 region has 12 residues. Germline V CDR1 and CDR2: SGHTA, FQGNSA. The V end was cut by 4 bases, the J end by 10 bases, with 10 bases between. In DNA, the CDR3 is TGTGCCAGCAGCTATGAAGGGGGAAAACTGTTTTTT. This gives the protein CASSYEGGKLFF.

The chain employs TRBV10-3 and TRBJ2-4, with D maybe TRBD1 (6 bases). V was pared by 0 bases and J by 5 bases, with 11 bases between. In germline, CDR1 is ENHRY, CDR2 SYGVKD. The CDR3 has 15 residues. The CDR3 DNA reads as TGTGCCATCAGTGAGTCTGGAGCAGGGGAAAACATTCAGTACTTC. Translation: CAISESGAGENIQYF.

The J gene is TRBJ2-3, the V gene TRBV5-4, with D uncertain. Germline V gene lookup returns CDR1 SGHNT and CDR2 YYREEE (reference sequence). With 7 bases removed from V and 5 bases from J, the gap between germline ends came to 5 bases. CDR3 length: 10 amino acids. CDR3 coding DNA: TGTGCCAGCGGCCAAGATACGCAGTATTTT. It is translated as CASGQDTQYF.

The rearrangement links TRBV9 to TRBJ1-6, with 8 bases lining up with TRBD1. CDR1 and CDR2 from the germline V gene are SGDLS and YYNGEE. The CDR3 has 15 amino acids. V was clipped by 3 bases and J by 6 bases; unmatched bases: 5. The CDR3 bases are TGTGCCAGCAGCGCGGGGACAGGCGGTAATTCACCCCTCCACTTT. It is translated as CASSAGTGGNSPLHF. Variable domain in full (rest from reference TRBV9 and TRBJ1-6): DSGVTQTPKHLITATGQRVTLRCSPRSGDLSVYWYQQSLDQGLQFLIQYYNGEERAKGNILERFSAQQFPDLHSELNLSSLELGDSALYFCASSAGTGGNSPLHFGNGTRLTVT.

V is TRBV5-1 and J is TRBJ2-5, with D possibly being TRBD2 (6 bases). The CDR3 spans 14 residues. The V gene's germline CDR1 is SGHRS and CDR2 YFSETQ. V lost 7 bases and J 1 base, leaving 14 bases between the germline ends. The CDR3 DNA reads as TGCGCCAGCGACTCTGGAGGGTTCCAAGAGACCCAGTACTTC. Amino acids: CASDSGGFQETQYF.